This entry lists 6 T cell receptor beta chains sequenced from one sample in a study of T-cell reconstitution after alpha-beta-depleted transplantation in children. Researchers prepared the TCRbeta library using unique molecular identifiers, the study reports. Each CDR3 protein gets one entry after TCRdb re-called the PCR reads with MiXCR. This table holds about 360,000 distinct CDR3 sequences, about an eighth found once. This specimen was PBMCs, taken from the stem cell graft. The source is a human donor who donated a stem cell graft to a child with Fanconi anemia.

The CDR3 DNA reads TGCAGTGCTAGTTCTAGCGGGGGTTCGAATGAGCAGTTCTTC. It encodes CSASSSGGSNEQFF. The chain joins TRBV20-1 to TRBJ2-1; TRBD2 aligns across 10 bases. The CDR3 runs to 14 residues. With 3 bases clipped from V and 7 bases from J, the junction kept 6 bases outside the gene matches. CDR1 and CDR2 (germline): DFQATT, SNEGSKA (reference sequence).

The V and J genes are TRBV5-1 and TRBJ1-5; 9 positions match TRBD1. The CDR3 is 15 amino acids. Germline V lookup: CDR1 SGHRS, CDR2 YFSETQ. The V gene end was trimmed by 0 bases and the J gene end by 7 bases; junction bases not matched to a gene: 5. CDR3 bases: TGCGCCAGCAGCTTGGGAGACAGGGGGTCCCAGCCCCAGCATTTT. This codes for CASSLGDRGSQPQHF.

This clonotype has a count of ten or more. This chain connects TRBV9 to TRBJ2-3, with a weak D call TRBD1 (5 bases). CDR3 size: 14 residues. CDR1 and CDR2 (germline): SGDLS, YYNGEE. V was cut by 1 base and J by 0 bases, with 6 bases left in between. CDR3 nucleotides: TGTGCCAGCAGCGTAAGGGGTAGCACAGATACGCAGTATTTT. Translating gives CASSVRGSTDTQYF.

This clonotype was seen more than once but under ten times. The CDR3 is CASSLVVSTDTQYF. As DNA, the CDR3 is TGTGCCAGCAGCCTCGTCGTTTCAACAGATACGCAGTATTTT. This sequence joins TRBV7-6 and TRBJ2-3; D gene uncertain. The CDR3 extends over 14 amino acids. The V end was cut by 5 bases, the J end by 3 bases, with 12 bases between. Germline V gene lookup returns CDR1 SGHVS and CDR2 FNYEAQ.

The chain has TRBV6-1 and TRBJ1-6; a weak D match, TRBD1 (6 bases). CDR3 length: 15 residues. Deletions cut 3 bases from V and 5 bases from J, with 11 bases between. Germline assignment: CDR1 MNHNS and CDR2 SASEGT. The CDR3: CASSDRTANNSPLHF. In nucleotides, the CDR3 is TGTGCCAGCAGTGATCGGACAGCTAATAATTCACCCCTCCACTTT.

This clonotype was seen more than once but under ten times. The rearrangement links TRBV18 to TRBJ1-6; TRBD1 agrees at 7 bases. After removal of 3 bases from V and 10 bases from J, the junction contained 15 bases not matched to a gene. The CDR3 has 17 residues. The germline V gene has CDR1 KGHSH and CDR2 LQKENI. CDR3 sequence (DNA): TGTGCCAGCTCACCCCGACAGGGTACTAAGGATCGGTCACCCCTCCACTTT. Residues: CASSPRQGTKDRSPLHF.